These T cell receptor beta chains were read from a single sample in a study of T cell responses to AZD1222 COVID-19 vaccine. The assay was immunoSEQ multiplex PCR, and TCRdb's table has in-frame clones only and misses some. The sample holds more than 90,000 clones, roughly four fifths seen once. The source material was peripheral blood, sampled on day 0 of AZD1222 vaccination. Every receptor here comes from an adult in good health. Both conserved end residues are part of each CDR3.

TRBJ2-2,TRBV12-3/TRBV12-4,CASTQYVPGELFF
TRBJ1-5,TRBV11-3,CASSLWAPGQLHQPQHF
TRBJ2-5,TRBV7-2,CASSSRRGQETQYF
TRBJ1-5,TRBV10-3,CAISDSGTANQPQHF
TRBJ1-2,TRBV28,CASRGTVRGYTF
TRBJ2-1,TRBV5-1,CASSLALSSYNEQFF
TRBJ1-3,TRBV11-2,CASNLGGNTIYF
TRBJ1-5,TRBV21-1,CASSKGRGQWNESNQPQHF
TRBJ1-1,TRBV2,CASSVGHLMNTEAFF
TRBJ2-2,TRBV5-5,CASSWTTGELFF
TRBJ1-1,TRBV10-2,CASREQGAKAEAFF
TRBJ2-1,TRBV5-4,CASSFDGGQSSYNEQFF
TRBJ2-1,TRBV11-3,CASSLLGAYNEQFF
TRBJ1-2,TRBV6-5,CASRPTVNYGYTF
TRBJ2-1,TRBV28,CASSSPSGASSYNEQFF
TRBJ1-2,TRBV7-2,CASSSGSSYGYTF
TRBJ2-7,TRBV9,CASSVGPQDRISYEQYF
TRBJ1-2,TRBV3-1/TRBV3-2,CASSQHGAQLSYGYTF
TRBJ2-2,TRBV14,CASSRAPSTGELFF
TRBJ1-5,TRBV6-6,CASRPGPQPQHF
TRBJ2-1,TRBV13,CASSAQLAPSSYNEQFF
TRBJ1-2,TRBV19,CARPGQGVTF
TRBJ1-1,TRBV6-5,CASSYSGVTGDTEAFF
TRBJ2-1,TRBV5-5,CASSLALRAAVYSSYNEQFF
TRBJ2-5,TRBV2,CASRGTSGRDSETQYF
TRBJ2-7,TRBV6-5,CASSPYGLLVYEQYF
TRBJ1-5,TRBV18,CASSPWQGLEPQHF
TRBJ2-3,TRBV19,CASSFMDTQYF
TRBJ2-7,TRBV5-4,CASSLVLGESEQYF
TRBJ1-1,TRBV24-1,CATSEAGNTEAFF
TRBJ2-6,TRBV7-2,CASSLIKAGANVLTF
TRBJ1-6,TRBV6-5,CASSKGDLSPLHF
TRBJ2-7,TRBV6-2/TRBV6-3,CASSYAGEAYEQYF
TRBJ2-7,TRBV28,CASSSPWQVRTSGYEQYF
TRBJ2-1,TRBV13,CASSTGPNNEQFF
TRBJ2-7,TRBV11-2,CASRSPGGDSYEQYF
TRBJ2-1,TRBV28,CASSTGIAAFSYNEQFF
TRBJ2-1,TRBV4-3,CASSQNPLDSYNEQFF
TRBJ2-1,TRBV30,CAWRDGSSYNEQFF
TRBJ1-1,TRBV28,CASRSHGGNTEAFF
TRBJ2-4,TRBV3-1/TRBV3-2,CASSHSREAKNIQYF